These 25 T cell receptor beta chains came from one sample sequenced in a study of cytomegalovirus exposure and HLA in healthy donors. The PCR ran on 60 Vbeta and 13 Jbeta primers. Only in-frame clones appear in the TCRdb table, and some are missing; sequencing was by immunoSEQ multiplex PCR. This sample has 150,000 to 200,000 clones, with roughly 13% found just once. The sequencing sample was made of PBMCs. The receptors derive from a middle-aged man in good health and CMV-seropositive.

This chain connects TRBV5-6 to TRBJ1-2; D may be TRBD1 (6 bases). In germline, CDR1 is SGHDT, CDR2 YYEEEE. Trimming left V 0 bases short and J 5 bases short, with 8 bases between. The CDR3 consists of 13 residues. This CDR3 is CASSLEGGYGYTF. The DNA for the CDR3 is TGTGCCAGCAGCTTGGAGGGGGGGTATGGCTACACCTTC. Based on the CDR3 plus reference TRBV5-6 and TRBJ1-2, the full variable domain is DAGVTQSPTHLIKTRGQQVTLRCSPKSGHDTVSWYQQALGQGPQFIFQYYEEEERQRGNFPDRFSGHQFPNYSSELNVNALLLGDSALYLCASSLEGGYGYTFGSGTRLTVV.

The chain recombines TRBV28 with TRBJ1-4, with 7 bases aligning to TRBD1. The germline CDR1 and CDR2 sequences are MDHEN and SYDVKM. This CDR3 has 15 residues. The J segment lost 5 bases and the V segment lost 4 bases, leaving 7 bases of the junction unmatched. The DNA for the CDR3 is TGTGCCAGCAGTTCCGCCGGGACAGCAAATGAAAAACTGTTTTTT. Its translation: CASSSAGTANEKLFF.

This clone was observed a few times. The chain employs TRBV7-2 and TRBJ2-4, with 7 bases lining up with TRBD1. The J segment lost 8 bases and the V segment lost 5 bases, leaving 9 bases of the junction unmatched. This CDR3 comprises 14 residues. The germline V gene encodes CDR1 SGHTA and CDR2 FQGNSA. The CDR3 is CASSQGEVLHIQYF. CDR3 coding DNA: TGTGCCAGCAGCCAGGGGGAAGTCTTGCACATTCAGTACTTC.

The rearrangement links TRBV11-3 to TRBJ1-2; 7 bases fit TRBD1. Germline V gives CDR1 SGHNT, CDR2 YENEEA. This CDR3 is 14 amino acids long. Trimming took 5 bases from V and 4 from J; bases not matched to a gene: 7. The CDR3 region is CASSQSGTAYGYTF. DNA of the CDR3: TGTGCCAGCAGCCAATCCGGGACAGCCTATGGCTACACCTTC.

This clone came up a few times. V usage is TRBV7-3 and J usage is TRBJ2-5; TRBD2 matches at 10 bases. V shed 5 bases and J 4 bases; nucleotides not matched to a gene: 10. CDR3 length: 16 residues. CDR1 and CDR2 (germline): SGHTA, FQGTGA. This CDR3 reads CASSPGRAGGGETQYF. As DNA, the CDR3 is TGTGCCAGCAGCCCCGGTAGAGCGGGGGGGGGAGAGACCCAGTACTTC.

This clone was picked up a small number of times. V and J are TRBV5-1 and TRBJ2-5; D is perhaps TRBD2 (5 bases). V was pared by 0 bases and J by 0 bases, with 18 bases between. The CDR3 is 18 residues long. Germline V CDR1 and CDR2: SGHRS, YFSETQ. The CDR3 DNA reads TGCGCCAGCAGCTTGGCCCGGCTAGCCGATTGGTACCAAGAGACCCAGTACTTC. This codes for CASSLARLADWYQETQYF.

The chain uses TRBV30 and TRBJ1-4; 8 nucleotides align to TRBD1. CDR3 length: 15 amino acids. Germline V gene data show CDR1 as GTSNPN and CDR2 as SVGIG (reference sequence). Trimming at V came to 1 base and at J to 2 bases, leaving 3 bases not matched to a gene. CDR3 sequence (DNA): TGTGCCTGGAGTGCCCGGGACAGGACTAATGAAAAACTGTTTTTT. Translated: CAWSARDRTNEKLFF.

The gene calls are TRBV7-9 and TRBJ2-3, with D possibly matching TRBD1 (6 bases). The CDR3 extends over 13 amino acids. V was shortened by 5 bases and J by 5 bases, with 11 bases between the two germline ends. In germline, CDR1 is SEHNR, CDR2 FQNEAQ (reference sequence). CDR3 residues: CASSQGQLDTQYF. CDR3 nucleotides: TGTGCCAGCAGCCAAGGACAGCTAGATACGCAGTATTTT.

The chain recombines TRBV5-8 with TRBJ1-4; the match to TRBD1 covers 7 bases. CDR1 and CDR2 (germline): SGHTS, YDEGEE. Trimming at V came to 0 bases and at J to 12 bases, leaving 5 bases not matched to a gene. The CDR3 contains 13 residues. The CDR3 spells CASSLVAGGQLFF. In nucleotides, the CDR3 is TGTGCCAGCAGCTTGGTGGCAGGGGGTCAACTGTTTTTT.

This chain links TRBV9 with TRBJ1-2; 9 bases map to TRBD1. The V segment lost 5 bases and the J segment 3 bases; nucleotides outside the gene matches: 14. CDR3 length equals 17 residues. CDR1 is SGDLS and CDR2 is YYNGEE in the germline V gene. The CDR3: CASSRGQGPRVHYGYTF. Written as DNA, the CDR3 is TGTGCCAGCAGTCGAGGACAGGGGCCCAGGGTTCACTATGGCTACACCTTC.

This clone was detected only a few times. The CDR3 nucleotides are TGCAGCGGGGGGGAGGCGGGGCACACTGAAGCTTTCTTT. It encodes CSGGEAGHTEAFF. The gene calls are TRBV29-1 and TRBJ1-1; a weak D match, TRBD1 (5 bases). The V end lost 7 bases, the J end lost 3 bases, and 15 bases lay between the germline ends. CDR3 length: 13 residues. Germline V gene lookup returns CDR1 SQVTM and CDR2 ANQGSEA.

The table lists this clone with a few counts. The junction differs from germline at one of its ends, possibly a read error. This sequence joins TRBV25-1 and TRBJ1-6; D remains ambiguous. The germline V gene encodes CDR1 MGHDK and CDR2 SYGVNS. The CDR3 sequence is 12 residues long. The CDR3 reads CASSEYSSPLHF. CDR3 coding DNA: TGTGCCAGCAGTGAATATAGTTCACCCCTCCACTTT.

This clone was seen more than once but under ten times. The V call is TRBV30, the J call TRBJ1-2, with D perhaps TRBD1 (5 bases). The CDR3 spans 14 residues. CDR1 and CDR2 from the germline V gene are GTSNPN and SVGIG (reference sequence). Trimming shortened V by 5 bases and J by 2 bases, and 15 bases separated the two germline ends. The CDR3 spells CAWSSSGQNYGYTF. The CDR3 coding sequence is TGTGCCTGGTCCTCGTCAGGGCAAAACTATGGCTACACCTTC.

This sequence joins TRBV5-4 and TRBJ2-1; perhaps TRBD1 as D (6 bases). V was clipped by 2 bases and J by 6 bases, with 12 bases between them. Germline CDR1 and CDR2: SGHNT and YYREEE (reference sequence). This CDR3 spans 14 amino acids. This CDR3 reads CASSLQGPFNEQFF. CDR3 coding DNA: TGTGCCAGCAGCTTACAGGGACCCTTCAATGAGCAGTTCTTC.

The V and J genes are TRBV9 and TRBJ2-1; 8 positions match TRBD2. CDR1 is SGDLS, CDR2 YYNGEE, per germline. With V trimmed by 6 bases and J by 5 bases, 4 bases remained unmatched. The CDR3 has 13 amino acids. The CDR3 DNA sequence: TGTGCCAGCACCGGGACTAGGGACAATGAGCAGTTCTTC. It codes for CASTGTRDNEQFF.

This clone was detected a few times. The chain joins TRBV19 to TRBJ1-2; no clear D. CDR1 LNHDA and CDR2 SQIVND come from the germline V gene (reference sequence). With 5 bases removed from V and 7 bases from J, the gap between germline ends came to 8 bases. The CDR3 runs 11 residues. CDR3 residues: CASSLGSGYTF. Written as DNA, the CDR3 is TGTGCCAGTAGTCTCGGTTCTGGCTACACCTTC.

The chain combines TRBV5-1 with TRBJ2-5; D perhaps matches TRBD1 (5 bases). CDR3 length equals 15 residues. Germline CDR1 is SGHRS and CDR2 is YFSETQ. V was shortened by 0 bases and J by 9 bases, with 18 bases between the two germline ends. The CDR3 bases are TGCGCCAGCAGCTTGGCCCGGCAGCCACCAGGGCCCCAGTACTTC. It yields the protein CASSLARQPPGPQYF.

This clone has more than one count but fewer than ten. The V and J genes are TRBV5-4 and TRBJ1-2, with D unresolved. Germline V lookup: CDR1 SGHNT, CDR2 YYREEE (reference sequence). CDR3 size: 13 residues. Trimming took 5 bases from V and 1 from J, leaving 9 bases between them. CDR3 DNA: TGTGCCAGCAGTTCCCTACTTAACTATGGCTACACCTTC. Encoded protein: CASSSLLNYGYTF. Together with reference TRBV5-4 and TRBJ1-2, the CDR3 gives the full variable domain: ETGVTQSPTHLIKTRGQQVTLRCSSQSGHNTVSWYQQALGQGPQFIFQYYREEENGRGNFPPRFSGLQFPNYSSELNVNALELDDSALYLCASSSLLNYGYTFGSGTRLTVV.

The chain recombines TRBV6-6 with TRBJ1-4; D is undetermined. Germline assignment: CDR1 MNHNY and CDR2 SVGAGI (reference sequence). This CDR3 has 14 amino acids. Trimming took off 0 bases at V and 8 bases at J, with 10 bases between the two ends. This chain's CDR3 is CASSYSGEAEKLFF. CDR3 DNA sequence: TGTGCCAGCAGTTACTCGGGTGAGGCGGAAAAACTGTTTTTT.

The chain is built from TRBV7-8 and TRBJ2-6, with TRBD2 as a possible D gene (6 bases). CDR3 length: 16 amino acids. Between the trimmed V and J ends, which lost 9 bases and 3 bases, there was a span of 18 bases. Per germline, CDR1 SGHVS and CDR2 FQNEAQ. In DNA, the CDR3 is TGTGCCAGTATCCCGGGACTCTTTAGTGGGGCCAACGTCCTGACTTTC. Amino acids: CASIPGLFSGANVLTF.

Concerning this clone itself: At one end the junction does not follow the germline gene, possibly because of a read error. The CDR3 sequence: CASSLLAGLGAEASF. The CDR3 coding sequence is TGTGCCAGCTCCCTACTCGCGGGACTTGGGGCTGAAGCTTCCTTT. The rearrangement uses TRBV18 and TRBJ1-1, with D possibly matching TRBD1 (5 bases). There are 15 residues in the CDR3. The germline gives CDR1 KGHSH, CDR2 LQKENI.

This clone was counted between two and nine times. The chain has TRBV11-2 and TRBJ2-7; 7 bases match TRBD1. V dropped 1 base and J dropped 2; count of bases not matched to a gene: 2. Germline CDR1 and CDR2: SGHAT and FQNNGV. The CDR3 runs to 14 residues. The CDR3 sequence is CASSLGDRTYEQYV. The CDR3 coding sequence is TGTGCCAGCAGCTTAGGGGACAGAACCTACGAGCAGTACGTC.

The V gene is TRBV4-3, the J gene TRBJ2-5; a possible D gene is TRBD1 (6 bases). The CDR3 runs 14 residues. V lost 6 bases, J lost 4 bases, and 15 bases lay in between. The germline V gene has CDR1 LGHNA and CDR2 YSLEER. The CDR3 coding sequence is TGCGCCAGCAGTAGGGACAATCTATTAGAGACCCAGTACTTC. Translation: CASSRDNLLETQYF.

This clone was counted only a few times. The chain employs TRBV5-1 and TRBJ1-2; no firm D call. V lost 5 bases and J lost 4, with 12 bases in between. The CDR3 length is 13 residues. Germline CDR1 and CDR2: SGHRS and YFSETQ. The CDR3 spells CASSPDTSYGYTF. CDR3 sequence (DNA): TGCGCCAGCAGTCCCGACACCTCCTATGGCTACACCTTC.

This chain links TRBV15 with TRBJ1-1, with TRBD1 as a possible D gene (5 bases). Germline CDR1 LNHNV, CDR2 YYDKDF (reference sequence). V lost 4 bases and J lost 6, with 15 bases in between. The CDR3 is made up of 14 amino acids. CDR3 nucleotides: TGTGCCACCAGCATAAATGGGGGGTGGCCTGAAGCTTTCTTT. As protein: CATSINGGWPEAFF.